This record looks at one T cell receptor beta chain sequence and its context. Trimming removed 6 bases from V and 2 bases from J, with 15 bases in between. The germline CDR1 and CDR2 sequences are LNHDA and SQIVND (reference sequence). The CDR3 has 15 residues. These data are taken from a study of blood T cell repertoires in COVID-19. Profiling relied on immunoSEQ multiplex PCR, and the TCRdb table lists in-frame clones only, not all of them. The sample records hundreds of thousands of clones, roughly nine tenths being singletons. This sequence originates from a woman aged 25-40 years with COVID-19, enrolled during active disease. V usage is TRBV19 and J usage is TRBJ2-3; possible D gene TRBD2, 6 bases. Specimen: peripheral blood. The CDR3 nucleotides are TGTGCCAGTAGGACCGTAGCGGAACCCACAGATACGCAGTATTTT. It yields the protein CASRTVAEPTDTQYF.